The entry that follows covers one TCR beta chain sequence. Other DNA sequences in this sample translate to the same CDR3. These data come from a study of blood T cell repertoires in COVID-19. The overall study: Donors in the United States, Italy and Spain gave samples during acute or convalescent COVID-19. PBMCs, B-cell-depleted T cells, or T cells provided the cDNA or gDNA that made up the material.

Source study methods: The authors estimated nucleated cell counts from reference gene primer amplification. Sequencing used immunoSEQ multiplex PCR; TCRdb keeps in-frame clones, though not all of them. V and J calls and clone size are those listed in that table; D and trimming were worked out from the DNA. The sample shows about 310,000 clones, around 90% of them seen only once. Germline V CDR1 and CDR2: KGHSH, LQKENI. The V and J ends lost 2 bases and 0 bases respectively, with 10 bases between them. The CDR3 extends over 15 amino acids. Sequences were obtained from peripheral blood. The V gene is TRBV18, the J gene TRBJ1-1; possible D gene TRBD1, 6 bases. The receptor comes from a man in his sixties or seventies with acute or convalescent COVID-19. CDR3 loop: CASSPTGTLNTEAFF. As DNA, the CDR3 is TGTGCCAGCTCACCAACGGGGACACTGAACACTGAAGCTTTCTTT.